This T cell receptor beta chain was documented in a study of T-cell reconstitution after alpha-beta-depleted transplantation in children. Study results and limitations: Counts and diversity of T cells one year after transplant came mostly from newly produced T cells. From surviving recipient T cells and thymic progenitors came the high day-60 TCRbeta diversity observed in some patients. At around two months after transplant, the alpha-beta T cells were reportedly derived from several hundred expanded clones that came from non-depleted graft cells.

In its sample, this clonotype was seen a few times. Antigen specificity is unknown. Germline V gene data show CDR1 as DFQATT and CDR2 as SNEGSKA (reference sequence). Trimming left V 5 bases short and J 1 base short, with 12 bases between. There are 13 residues in the CDR3. This sample's TCRbeta library carried unique molecular identifier barcodes. TCRdb re-called the PCR reads with MiXCR, one entry per CDR3 protein. Among around 90,000 distinct CDR3 sequences listed, around 15% were seen once. This receptor was identified in a male patient under 10 years old who had a stem cell transplant for acute lymphoblastic leukemia, so the T cells may come from the graft donor. Sequencing was performed on PBMCs, mostly from graft donor cells, taken 180 days after TCRalphabeta/CD19-depleted stem cell transplant. The rearrangement joins TRBV20-1 to TRBJ2-7; D is possibly TRBD1 (6 bases). CDR3 region: CSASGTNSYEQYF. In nucleotides, the CDR3 is TGCAGTGCTTCCGGGACAAATTCCTACGAGCAGTACTTC.